What follows describes a single T cell receptor (beta chain). This record comes from a study of T cell changes during pregnancy in multiple sclerosis. Method: immunoSEQ multiplex PCR; TCRdb's copy keeps in-frame clones and lacks some. Altogether approximately 74,000 clones are present, 88% being singletons, with the ten largest covering approximately 3.4%. The CDR3 covers 15 residues. V lost 0 bases and J 7 bases, leaving 17 bases between the germline ends. Germline V gene sequence: CDR1 SGHTS, CDR2 YDEGEE. The gene calls are TRBV5-8 and TRBJ2-7; D possibly corresponds to TRBD2 (5 bases). The TCR was taken from a female donor with multiple sclerosis, enrolled in a pregnancy study. Sequences were derived from peripheral blood, sampled before pregnancy. The CDR3 region is CASSLGLARSGEQYF. DNA of the CDR3: TGTGCCAGCAGCTTGGGGTTAGCTCGCTCGGGGGAGCAGTACTTC.